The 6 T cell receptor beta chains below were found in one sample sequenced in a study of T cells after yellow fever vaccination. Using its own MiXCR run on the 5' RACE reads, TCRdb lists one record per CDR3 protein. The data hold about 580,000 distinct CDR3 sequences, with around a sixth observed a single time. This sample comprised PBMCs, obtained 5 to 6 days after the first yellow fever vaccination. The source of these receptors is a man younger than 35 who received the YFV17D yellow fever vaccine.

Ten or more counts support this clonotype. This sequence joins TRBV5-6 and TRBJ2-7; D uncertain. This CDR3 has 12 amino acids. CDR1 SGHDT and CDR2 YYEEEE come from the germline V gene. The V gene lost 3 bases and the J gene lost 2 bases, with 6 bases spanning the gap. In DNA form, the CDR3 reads TGTGCCAGCAGCTGGGATACCTACGAGCAGTACTTC. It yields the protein CASSWDTYEQYF.

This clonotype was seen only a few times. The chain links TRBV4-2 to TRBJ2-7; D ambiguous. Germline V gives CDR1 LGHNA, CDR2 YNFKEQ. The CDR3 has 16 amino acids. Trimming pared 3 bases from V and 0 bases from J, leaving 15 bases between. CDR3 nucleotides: TGTGCCAGCAGCCATACTTCTCACGGCAGCTCCTACGAGCAGTACTTC. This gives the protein CASSHTSHGSSYEQYF.

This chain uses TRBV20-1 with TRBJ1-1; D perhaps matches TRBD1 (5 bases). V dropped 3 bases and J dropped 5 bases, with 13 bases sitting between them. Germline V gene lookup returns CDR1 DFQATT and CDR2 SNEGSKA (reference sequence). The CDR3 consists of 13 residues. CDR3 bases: TGCAGTGCTAGTGTGTGGGGGGTGACTGAAGCTTTCTTT. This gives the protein CSASVWGVTEAFF.

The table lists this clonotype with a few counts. Here the CDR3 reads CASRFQGAWGEAFF. The CDR3 nucleotides are TGTGCCAGCAGATTTCAGGGGGCGTGGGGTGAAGCTTTCTTT. This sequence joins TRBV28 and TRBJ1-1, with 8 bases lining up with TRBD1. The CDR3 has 14 amino acids. With 6 bases clipped from V and 7 bases from J, the junction kept 10 bases outside the gene matches. Per germline, CDR1 MDHEN and CDR2 SYDVKM. The entire variable domain, with the rest obtained from reference TRBV28 and TRBJ1-1, is as follows: DVKVTQSSRYLVKRTGEKVFLECVQDMDHENMFWYRQDPGLGLRLIYFSYDVKMKEKGDIPEGYSVSREKKERFSLILESASTNQTSMYLCASRFQGAWGEAFFGQGTRLTVV.

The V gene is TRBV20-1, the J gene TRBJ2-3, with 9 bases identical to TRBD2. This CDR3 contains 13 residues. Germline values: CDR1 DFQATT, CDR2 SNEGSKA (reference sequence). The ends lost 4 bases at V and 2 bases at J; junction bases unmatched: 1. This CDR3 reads CSAIAGDTDTQYF. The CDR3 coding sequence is TGCAGTGCTATAGCGGGGGACACAGATACGCAGTATTTT.

CDR3 protein: CASSLGTVPYNEQFF. The DNA of the CDR3 is TGTGCCAGCAGCTTAGGGACGGTGCCCTACAATGAGCAGTTCTTC. The chain carries TRBV7-6 and TRBJ2-1; no clear D gene. V shed 1 base and J shed 2 bases, with 9 bases lying between them. The CDR3 loop spans 15 amino acids. The germline V gene encodes CDR1 SGHVS and CDR2 FNYEAQ.